This T cell receptor (beta chain) was found in a study of T cells in Graves' hyperthyroidism and ophthalmopathy. Study-level background: Initial diagnosis, before any treatment, was when peripheral blood was collected.

Authors of the study amplified TCR beta CDR3 regions from RNA transcripts. The study used the HTBI primer set for a first-round RT-PCR of the TCR CDR3. TCRdb recomputed calls from the multiplex PCR reads with MiXCR, one row per CDR3 protein. The sample records fewer than 750,000 distinct CDR3 sequences, approximately 14% being singletons. Study findings and constraints: Ophthalmopathy got predicted by the model a median about six months before its onset.

This clonotype was seen a few times. Its antigen is still unknown. This may be a read error, as it is one base from a much larger clone. The CDR3 loop spans 15 amino acids. V dropped 5 bases and J dropped 1; count of bases not matched to a gene: 6. Germline CDR1 SGHRS, CDR2 YFSETQ. This chain connects TRBV5-1 to TRBJ2-3, with TRBD1 identical over 8 bases. Sequenced material: blood. The receptor was isolated from a woman between 45 and 65 years old with Graves' ophthalmopathy. The CDR3 region has the DNA TGCGCCAGCAGACGAACAGGGGGAGGCACAGATACGCAGTATTTT. Translating gives CASRRTGGGTDTQYF.